The T cell receptor (beta chain) described here comes from a study of blood T cell repertoires in COVID-19. Turning to the study itself: The origin of the acute and convalescent COVID-19 samples was the United States, Italy and Spain. PBMCs, B-cell-depleted T cells, or T cells provided the cDNA or gDNA that made up the material.

CDR1 is SGDLS, CDR2 YYNGEE, per germline. Trimming removed 4 bases from V and 5 bases from J, with 12 bases in between. The CDR3 covers 13 residues. TCRdb's table, derived via immunoSEQ multiplex PCR, lists solely in-frame clones and lacks some. The repertoire holds 310,000 or so clones, with 70% to 90% as singletons. Everyone who took part was 18 to 89 years old, and they came from 24 US areas. Recovered status in Cohort 3 required two negative PCRs, clearance, or symptom resolution. The chain uses TRBV9 and TRBJ1-2, with TRBD1 as a possible D gene (6 bases). Source material: PBMCs or T cells enriched from blood (not recorded which). The receptor comes from a woman aged 18 to 35 who had recovered from COVID-19. The CDR3 region is CASSPDSVYGYTF. The DNA of the CDR3 is TGTGCCAGCAGCCCGGACAGCGTTTATGGCTACACCTTC.